This T cell receptor beta chain comes out of a study of CD8 T cells in ankylosing spondylitis (dated by TCRdb to 2016 to 2017). About the full investigation: To find TCR variants linked to disease, the study profiled T cell receptor beta repertoires in ankylosing spondylitis patients and healthy donors. The whole study cohort included over a hundred healthy donors and about two dozen ankylosing spondylitis patients. Samples of peripheral blood were taken, and for ankylosing spondylitis patients, synovial fluid was collected as well. Overall results and qualifications from the work: Some motif variants had previously been reported in the synovial fluid and blood of reactive arthritis patients, which suggests shared mechanisms of disease initiation. The disease-linked clones showed a CD8+ phenotype and occurred at relatively low frequencies in peripheral blood. A TCR beta motif made up of several highly homologous amino acid variants appeared to be characteristic of blood from ankylosing spondylitis patients. The disease-linked clones were reported to be significantly enriched in matched synovial fluid samples from ankylosing spondylitis patients.

The instrument was an Illumina HiSeq 2500. Quantitative 5'-RACE with molecular barcodes was used to prepare TCR beta libraries. Regarding the original processing steps: A new computational method based on a probabilistic model of VDJ rearrangement was used to identify disease-linked TCR variants. Starting from the raw public reads, TCRdb applied fastp trimming at Q25, assembled clones with MiXCR and retained in-frame beta chains. Rows matching on CDR3 protein sequence are summarized as one entry with the most common DNA and genes. The V and J calls were not made by the authors but by TCRdb's processing. Here the sample has 240,000 or so distinct CDR3 sequences; about 10% occur a single time. The top ten hold roughly 6.8% of the sample. As concerns this clonotype: Its antigen remains unidentified. There are no base qualities to consult, and no much larger clone falls within one base.

This clonotype was sampled from a male donor with ankylosing spondylitis or in good health (not recorded which). Material: blood, either unsorted or a sorted T cell fraction (not recorded which).

The nucleotide sequence reads TGTGCCAGCGGGGACAGGGTGGGTCAGCCCCAGCATTTT. This encodes CASGDRVGQPQHF. The receptor chain draws on TRBV7-2 and TRBJ1-5; a stretch of 9 junction bases matches TRBD1. Trimming accounts for 8 bases at V and 6 bases at J, while the number of junction bases matched to no gene is 5. The germline V gene sets CDR1 to SGHTA and CDR2 to FQGNSA. The CDR3 spans 13 residues, from the cysteine through the phenylalanine. Only the CDR3 DNA is retained, 39 bases long and in frame from the first base.